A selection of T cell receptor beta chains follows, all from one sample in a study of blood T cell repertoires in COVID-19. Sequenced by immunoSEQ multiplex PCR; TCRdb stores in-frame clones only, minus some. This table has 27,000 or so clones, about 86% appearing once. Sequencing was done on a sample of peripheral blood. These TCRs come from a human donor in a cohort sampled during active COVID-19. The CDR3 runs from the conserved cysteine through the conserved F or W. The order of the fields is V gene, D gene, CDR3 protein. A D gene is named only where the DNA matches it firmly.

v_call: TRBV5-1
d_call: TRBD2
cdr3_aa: CARSFAGGGVDTQYF

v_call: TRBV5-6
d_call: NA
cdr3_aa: CASSLLRRGQETQYF

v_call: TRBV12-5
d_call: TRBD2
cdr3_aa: CASGPTSGSSYNEQFF

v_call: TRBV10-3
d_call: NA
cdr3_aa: CAISTGRGGYTF

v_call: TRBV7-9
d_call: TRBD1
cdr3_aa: CASRISGQHYGYTF

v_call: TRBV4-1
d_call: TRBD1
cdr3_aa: CASSQLPGQGVYGYTF

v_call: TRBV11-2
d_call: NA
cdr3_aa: CASSRDSNTEAFF

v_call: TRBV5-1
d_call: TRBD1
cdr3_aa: CASSWRQGGTEAFF

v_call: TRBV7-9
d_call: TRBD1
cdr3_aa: CASSSTGGSSVNTEAFF

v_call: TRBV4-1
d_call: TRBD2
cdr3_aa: CASSQEGGIGGSKNIQYF

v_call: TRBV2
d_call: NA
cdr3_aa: CASSGGTGGGTDTQYF

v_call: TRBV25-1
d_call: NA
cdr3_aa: CASTEGGGWDYGYTF

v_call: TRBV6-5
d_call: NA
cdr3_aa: CASRSGNTEAFF

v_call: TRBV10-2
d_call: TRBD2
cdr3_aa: CASSYLRNSLGGETQYF

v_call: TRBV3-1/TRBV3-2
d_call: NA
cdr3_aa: CASSPQGRGTEAFF

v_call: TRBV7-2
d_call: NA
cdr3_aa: CASSFQTGQPYEQYF

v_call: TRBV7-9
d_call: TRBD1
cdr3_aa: CASSTSGQGASYTF

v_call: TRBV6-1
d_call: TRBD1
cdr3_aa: CASSEAKGNRGPYGYTF

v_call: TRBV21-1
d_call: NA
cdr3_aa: CASSSTGGEHRGAVF

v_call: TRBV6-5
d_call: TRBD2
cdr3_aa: CASRHTELASEQYF

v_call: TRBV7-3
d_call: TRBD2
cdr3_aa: CASSLRGGPADTQYF

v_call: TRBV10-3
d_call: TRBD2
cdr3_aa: CAISDPLGGQNIQYF

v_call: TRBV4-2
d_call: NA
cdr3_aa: CASSQPGQGGGNTEAFF

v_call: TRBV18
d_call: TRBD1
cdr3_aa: CASSPDRGVQPQHF

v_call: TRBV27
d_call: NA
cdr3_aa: CASLTGSNEQFF

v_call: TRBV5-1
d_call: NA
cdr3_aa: CASSLDTGNNEQFF